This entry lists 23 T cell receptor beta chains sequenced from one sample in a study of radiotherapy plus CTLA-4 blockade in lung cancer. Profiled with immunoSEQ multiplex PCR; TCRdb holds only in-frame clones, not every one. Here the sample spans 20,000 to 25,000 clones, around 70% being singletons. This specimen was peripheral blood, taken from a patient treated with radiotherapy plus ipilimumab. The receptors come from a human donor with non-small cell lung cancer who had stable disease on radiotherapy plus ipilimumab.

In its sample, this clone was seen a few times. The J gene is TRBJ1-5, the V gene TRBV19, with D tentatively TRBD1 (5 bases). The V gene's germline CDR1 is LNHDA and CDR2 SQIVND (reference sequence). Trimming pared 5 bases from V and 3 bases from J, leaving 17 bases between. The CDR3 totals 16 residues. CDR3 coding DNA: TGTGCCAGTAGTGACCGACCCGGGGCCCACAATCAGCCCCAGCATTTT. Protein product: CASSDRPGAHNQPQHF.

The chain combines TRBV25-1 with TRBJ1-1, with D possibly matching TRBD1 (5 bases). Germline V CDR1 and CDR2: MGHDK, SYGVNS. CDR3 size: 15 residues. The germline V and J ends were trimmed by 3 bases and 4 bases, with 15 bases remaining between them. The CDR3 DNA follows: TGTGCCAGCAGTGAGGCTGGGGCTGAGAGCACTGAAGCTTTCTTT. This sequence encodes CASSEAGAESTEAFF.

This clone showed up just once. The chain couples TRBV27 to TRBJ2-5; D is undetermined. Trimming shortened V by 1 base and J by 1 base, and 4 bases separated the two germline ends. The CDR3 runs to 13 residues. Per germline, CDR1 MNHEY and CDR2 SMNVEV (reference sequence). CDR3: CASSLWSQETQYF. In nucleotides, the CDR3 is TGTGCCAGCAGTTTATGGTCCCAAGAGACCCAGTACTTC.

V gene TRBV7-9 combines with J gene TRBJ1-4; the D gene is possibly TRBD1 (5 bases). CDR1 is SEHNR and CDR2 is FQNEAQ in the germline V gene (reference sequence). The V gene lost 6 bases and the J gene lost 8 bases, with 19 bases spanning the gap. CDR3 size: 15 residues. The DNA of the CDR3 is TGTGCCAGCAGACCACCCCTCAGGGTCGGCGAAAAACTGTTTTTT. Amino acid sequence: CASRPPLRVGEKLFF. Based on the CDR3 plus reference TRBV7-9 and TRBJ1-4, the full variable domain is DTGVSQNPRHKITKRGQNVTFRCDPISEHNRLYWYRQTLGQGPEFLTYFQNEAQLEKSRLLSDRFSAERPKGSFSTLEIQRTEQGDSAMYLCASRPPLRVGEKLFFGSGTQLSVL.

The CDR3 coding sequence is TGTGCCAGCACCCTCGGACAGGGGGCGGAAGGCTACACCTTC. Translated, it gives CASTLGQGAEGYTF. V gene TRBV7-2 combines with J gene TRBJ1-2, with 11 nucleotides matching TRBD1. The CDR3 runs 14 residues. With V trimmed by 7 bases and J by 8 bases, 9 bases remained unmatched. Germline CDR1 SGHTA, CDR2 FQGNSA.

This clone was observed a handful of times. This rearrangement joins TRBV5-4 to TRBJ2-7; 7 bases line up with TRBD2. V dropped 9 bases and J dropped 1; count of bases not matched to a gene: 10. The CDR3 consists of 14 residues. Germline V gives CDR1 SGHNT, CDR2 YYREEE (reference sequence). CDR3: CATQREGKSYEQYF. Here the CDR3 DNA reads TGTGCCACCCAGAGGGAGGGGAAATCCTACGAGCAGTACTTC.

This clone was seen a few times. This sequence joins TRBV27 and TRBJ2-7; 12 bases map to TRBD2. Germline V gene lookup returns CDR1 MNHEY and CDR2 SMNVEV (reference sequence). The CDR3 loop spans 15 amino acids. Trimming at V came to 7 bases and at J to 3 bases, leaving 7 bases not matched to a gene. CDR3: CASTTLAGGIYEQYF. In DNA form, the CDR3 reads TGTGCCAGCACCACTCTAGCGGGAGGGATCTACGAGCAGTACTTC.

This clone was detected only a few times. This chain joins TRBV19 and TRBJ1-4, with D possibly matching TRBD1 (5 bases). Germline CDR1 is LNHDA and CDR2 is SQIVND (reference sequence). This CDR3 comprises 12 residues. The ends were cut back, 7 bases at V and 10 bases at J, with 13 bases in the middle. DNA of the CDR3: TGTGCCAGTATGGCCCCCGGGGCAAAACTGTTTTTT. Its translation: CASMAPGAKLFF.

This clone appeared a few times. The CDR3 sequence: CATGGYSGANVLTF. The CDR3 nucleotides read TGTGCTACGGGCGGCTACTCTGGGGCCAACGTCCTGACTTTC. The genes are TRBV19 and TRBJ2-6; D remains unclear. Germline CDR1 and CDR2: LNHDA and SQIVND (reference sequence). This CDR3 has 14 residues.

CDR3 sequence reads: CASKKRRNTGELFF. The CDR3 bases are TGTGCCAGCAAAAAGCGGAGAAACACCGGGGAGCTGTTTTTT. The chain links TRBV6-9 to TRBJ2-2, with a possible D match to TRBD2 (5 bases). Trimming removed 7 bases at V and 2 bases at J, with 11 bases between. CDR3 length equals 14 residues. The germline CDR1 and CDR2 sequences are MNHGY and SVAAGI.

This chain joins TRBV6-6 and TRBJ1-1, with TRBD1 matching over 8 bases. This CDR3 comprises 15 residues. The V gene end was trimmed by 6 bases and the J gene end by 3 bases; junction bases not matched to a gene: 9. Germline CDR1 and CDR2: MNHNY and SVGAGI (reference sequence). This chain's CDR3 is CASSPGGSGYTEAFF. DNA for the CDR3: TGTGCCAGCAGCCCAGGGGGCTCAGGGTACACTGAAGCTTTCTTT.

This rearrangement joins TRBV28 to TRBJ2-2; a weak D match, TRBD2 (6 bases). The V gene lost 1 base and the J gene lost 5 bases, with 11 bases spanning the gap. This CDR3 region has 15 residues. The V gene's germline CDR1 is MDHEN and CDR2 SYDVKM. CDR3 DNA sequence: TGTGCCAGCAGTTTATCGGCAGGGAGGACCGGGGAGCTGTTTTTT. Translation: CASSLSAGRTGELFF.

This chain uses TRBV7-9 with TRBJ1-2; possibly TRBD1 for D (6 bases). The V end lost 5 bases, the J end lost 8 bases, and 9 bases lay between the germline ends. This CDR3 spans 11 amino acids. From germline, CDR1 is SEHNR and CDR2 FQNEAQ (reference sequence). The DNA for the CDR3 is TGTGCCAGCAGCCTCGACAGGGGCTACACCTTC. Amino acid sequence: CASSLDRGYTF.

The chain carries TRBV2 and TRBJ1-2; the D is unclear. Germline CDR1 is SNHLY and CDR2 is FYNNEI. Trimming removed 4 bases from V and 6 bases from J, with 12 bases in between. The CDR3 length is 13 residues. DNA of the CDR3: TGTGCCAGCAGTGGGACCGGTGGAAATGGCTACACCTTC. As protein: CASSGTGGNGYTF.

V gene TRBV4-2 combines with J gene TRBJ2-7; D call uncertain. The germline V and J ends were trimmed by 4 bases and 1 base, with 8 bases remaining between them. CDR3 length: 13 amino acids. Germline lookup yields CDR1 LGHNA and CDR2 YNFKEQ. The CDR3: CASSLADSYEQYF. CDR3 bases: TGTGCCAGCAGCCTAGCCGATTCCTACGAGCAGTACTTC.

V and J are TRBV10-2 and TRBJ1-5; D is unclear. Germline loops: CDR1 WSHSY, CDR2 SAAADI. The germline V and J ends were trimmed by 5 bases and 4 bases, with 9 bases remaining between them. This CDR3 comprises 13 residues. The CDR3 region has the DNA TGCGCCAGCAGTCATCTCGTTAATCAGCCCCAGCATTTT. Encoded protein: CASSHLVNQPQHF.

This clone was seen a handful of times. This chain's CDR3 is CASSLAGYTGELFF. CDR3 DNA: TGTGCCAGCAGCTTGGCGGGATACACCGGGGAGCTGTTTTTT. This chain links TRBV5-4 with TRBJ2-2, with D tentatively TRBD2 (5 bases). CDR1 is SGHNT, CDR2 YYREEE, per germline (reference sequence). With 0 bases removed from V and 3 bases from J, the gap between germline ends came to 6 bases. The CDR3 has 14 amino acids.

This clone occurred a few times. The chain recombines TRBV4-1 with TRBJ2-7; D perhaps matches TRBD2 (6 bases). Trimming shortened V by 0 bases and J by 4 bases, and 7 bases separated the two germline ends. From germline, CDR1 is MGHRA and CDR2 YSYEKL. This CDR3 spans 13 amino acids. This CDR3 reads CASSQDLAYEQYF. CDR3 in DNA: TGCGCCAGCAGCCAAGACCTAGCGTACGAGCAGTACTTC.

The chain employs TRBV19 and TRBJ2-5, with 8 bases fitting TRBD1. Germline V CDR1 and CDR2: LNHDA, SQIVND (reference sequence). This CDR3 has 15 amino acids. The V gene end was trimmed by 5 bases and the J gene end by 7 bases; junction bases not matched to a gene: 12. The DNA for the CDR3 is TGTGCCAGTAGTGAGGACAGGGTGACCGGGGGGACCCAGTACTTC. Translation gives CASSEDRVTGGTQYF.

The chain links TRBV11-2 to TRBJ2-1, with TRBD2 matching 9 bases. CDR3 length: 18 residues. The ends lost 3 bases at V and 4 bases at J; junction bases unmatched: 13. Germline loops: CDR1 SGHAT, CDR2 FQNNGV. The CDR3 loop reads CASSFELSGRSGYNEQFF. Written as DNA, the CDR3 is TGTGCCAGCAGCTTTGAGCTGAGCGGGAGGTCAGGTTACAATGAGCAGTTCTTC.

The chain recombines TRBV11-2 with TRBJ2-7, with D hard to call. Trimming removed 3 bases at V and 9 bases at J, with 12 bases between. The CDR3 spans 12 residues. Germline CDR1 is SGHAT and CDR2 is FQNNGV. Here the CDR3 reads CASSFPFVRQYF. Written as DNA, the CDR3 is TGTGCCAGCAGCTTCCCCTTCGTCAGGCAGTACTTC.

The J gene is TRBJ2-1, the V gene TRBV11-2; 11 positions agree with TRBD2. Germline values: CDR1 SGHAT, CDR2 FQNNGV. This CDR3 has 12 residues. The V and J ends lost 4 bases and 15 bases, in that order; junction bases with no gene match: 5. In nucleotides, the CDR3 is TGTGCCAGCAGCTATACCGGGACTAGCGGGTTCTTC. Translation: CASSYTGTSGFF. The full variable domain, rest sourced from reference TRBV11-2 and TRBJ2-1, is EAGVAQSPRYKIIEKRQSVAFWCNPISGHATLYWYQQILGQGPKLLIQFQNNGVVDDSQLPKDRFSAERLKGVDSTLKIQPAKLEDSAVYLCASSYTGTSGFFGPGTRLTVL.

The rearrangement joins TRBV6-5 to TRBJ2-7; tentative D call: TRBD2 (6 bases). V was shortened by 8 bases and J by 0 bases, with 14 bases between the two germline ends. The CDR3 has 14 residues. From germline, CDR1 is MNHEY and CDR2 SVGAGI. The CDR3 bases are TGTGCCAGCTCCCCCGTCGGGAGCTCCTACGAGCAGTACTTC. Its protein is CASSPVGSSYEQYF.